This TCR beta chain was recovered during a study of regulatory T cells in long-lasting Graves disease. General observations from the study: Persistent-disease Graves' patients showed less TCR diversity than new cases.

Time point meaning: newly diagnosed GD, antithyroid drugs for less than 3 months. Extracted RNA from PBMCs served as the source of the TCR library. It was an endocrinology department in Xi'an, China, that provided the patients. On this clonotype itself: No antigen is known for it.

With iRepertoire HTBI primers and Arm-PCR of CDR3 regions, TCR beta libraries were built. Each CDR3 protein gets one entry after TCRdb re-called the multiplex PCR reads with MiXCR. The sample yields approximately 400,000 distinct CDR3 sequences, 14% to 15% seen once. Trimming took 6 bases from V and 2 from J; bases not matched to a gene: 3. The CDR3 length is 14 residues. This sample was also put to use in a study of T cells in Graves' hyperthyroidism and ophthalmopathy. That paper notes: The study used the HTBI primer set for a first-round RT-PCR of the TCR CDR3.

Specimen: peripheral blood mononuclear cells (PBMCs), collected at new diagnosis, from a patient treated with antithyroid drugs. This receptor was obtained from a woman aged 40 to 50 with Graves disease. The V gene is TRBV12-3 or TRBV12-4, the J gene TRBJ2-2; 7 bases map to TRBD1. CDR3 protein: CASRGQRNTGELFF. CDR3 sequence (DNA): TGTGCCAGCAGGGGACAGCGCAACACCGGGGAGCTGTTTTTT.